This T cell receptor beta chain was recorded in a study of T-cell memory formation after mild COVID-19. Study at large: Largely donor-specific sequence clusters came from a couple of donors.

Notes on this clonotype: What it binds is not known.

General study results and limits: Pre-infection memory held some responding clones, suggesting pre-existing cross-reactive T cells responded. Nothing confirmed that second-wave clones peaking on day 37 were specific for SARS-CoV-2. CD4+ contracting clones were found mainly in CM and EM, and CD8+ ones in EMRA.

TCRdb re-derived calls from the 5' RACE reads in MiXCR, one entry per CDR3 protein. The sample carries hundreds of thousands of distinct CDR3 sequences, 25% to 30% recorded once. Trimming removed 5 bases from V and 5 bases from J, with 4 bases in between. Germline-derived CDR1 and CDR2 are SEHNR and FQNEAQ (reference sequence). The CDR3 contains 10 residues. The clonotype was recovered from an adult woman who had mild COVID-19 (a few samples of this study predate the infection). Cell type and time point are not known. The sample consisted of PBMCs or a T cell subset sorted from them (not recorded which). The chain combines TRBV7-9 with TRBJ2-7; D ambiguous. CDR3 sequence reads: CASSQDEQYF. CDR3 bases: TGTGCCAGCAGCCAGGACGAGCAGTACTTC.